Listed here are 20 T cell receptor beta chains from one sample, sequenced in a study of technical replicates of blood from a handful of donors. Profiling relied on immunoSEQ multiplex PCR, and the TCRdb table lists in-frame clones only, not all of them. The sample records around 76,000 clones, more than 90% being singletons. The specimen was T cells isolated from PBMCs. Source of these receptors: a human donor in good health.

The chain uses TRBV27 and TRBJ1-1; D remains unclear. Between the trimmed V and J ends, which lost 3 bases and 6 bases, there was a span of 5 bases. Per germline, CDR1 MNHEY and CDR2 SMNVEV (reference sequence). The CDR3 consists of 11 residues. CDR3 coding DNA: TGTGCCAGCAGTTTCACAGCTGAAGCTTTCTTT. Its protein product is CASSFTAEAFF.

The chain uses TRBV10-1 and TRBJ2-5, with TRBD2 matching over 12 bases. The CDR3 runs 14 residues. Per the germline V gene, CDR1 is WNHNN and CDR2 is SYGVQD (reference sequence). J gave up 11 bases and V 7 bases, and 11 bases lay outside the gene matches. The CDR3 DNA is TGCGCCAGCATCCTCCGGACTAGCGGGAATACTCAGTACTTC. This gives the protein CASILRTSGNTQYF.

This clone was found once. The V gene is TRBV10-3, the J gene TRBJ2-7, with a possible D match to TRBD1 (6 bases). Germline CDR1 reads ENHRY; CDR2 reads SYGVKD. The ends were cut back, 3 bases at V and 6 bases at J, with 21 bases in the middle. CDR3 size: 16 residues. This CDR3 is CAISELGQTNIAEQYF. The CDR3 coding sequence is TGTGCCATCAGTGAATTAGGACAGACAAATATAGCCGAGCAGTACTTC.

This chain links TRBV25-1 with TRBJ2-7, with D maybe TRBD1 (5 bases). The CDR3 contains 13 residues. Germline CDR1 is MGHDK and CDR2 is SYGVNS. The V end lost 6 bases, the J end lost 1 base, and 10 bases lay between the germline ends. CDR3 amino acids: CASRRQGSYEQYF. As DNA, the CDR3 is TGTGCCAGCAGGAGGCAGGGTTCCTACGAGCAGTACTTC.

The chain uses TRBV15 and TRBJ2-7, with 10 bases identical to TRBD2. The CDR3 loop spans 15 amino acids. Germline CDR1 and CDR2: LNHNV and YYDKDF (reference sequence). J was trimmed by 2 bases and V by 4 bases; bases with no gene match: 5. The CDR3 nucleotides are TGTGCCACCAGCAAGGAACTAGCGGGGCCCTACGAGCAGTACTTC. Its protein is CATSKELAGPYEQYF.

The chain combines TRBV4-1 with TRBJ1-5; D ambiguous. Germline CDR1 MGHRA, CDR2 YSYEKL. Trimming stripped 0 bases from V and 2 bases from J, with 14 bases between. The CDR3 runs 17 residues. CDR3 protein: CASSQDSRTGGNQPQHF. CDR3 bases: TGCGCCAGCAGCCAAGATAGTAGGACCGGGGGCAATCAGCCCCAGCATTTT.

The CDR3: CASSVGGVSTEAFF. The CDR3 bases are TGTGCCAGCAGCGTAGGCGGGGTGTCCACTGAAGCTTTCTTT. The genes are TRBV9 and TRBJ1-1; D is unclear. This CDR3 has 14 amino acids. V shed 0 bases and J shed 4 bases, with 10 bases lying between them. CDR1 is SGDLS, CDR2 YYNGEE, per germline.

A few counts support this clone. The rearrangement joins TRBV7-8 to TRBJ2-7; 8 positions match TRBD2. Germline V gene sequence: CDR1 SGHVS, CDR2 FQNEAQ. This CDR3 contains 16 residues. The J segment lost 1 base and the V segment lost 3 bases, leaving 8 bases of the junction unmatched. CDR3 protein: CASSFPREGISYEQYF. The CDR3 nucleotides are TGTGCCAGCAGCTTCCCCCGGGAGGGGATTTCCTACGAGCAGTACTTC.

A note on this clone: An end of the junction does not agree with germline; a read error may underlie this. The chain uses TRBV28 and TRBJ2-7; a possible D gene is TRBD2 (6 bases). This CDR3 has 12 amino acids. CDR1 is MDHEN, CDR2 SYDVKM, per germline. The CDR3 loop is CTAGTFSYEQYF. The DNA for the CDR3 is TGCACGGCCGGGACTTTCTCCTACGAGCAGTACTTC.

The J gene is TRBJ2-7, the V gene TRBV30, with 11 positions matching TRBD2. Trimming removed 3 bases from V and 0 bases from J; junction bases left unmatched: 10. The CDR3 covers 17 residues. The germline V gene has CDR1 GTSNPN and CDR2 SVGIG (reference sequence). This chain's CDR3 is CAWSRGSTSGTSYEQYF. The CDR3 DNA follows: TGTGCCTGGAGCCGGGGCTCGACTAGCGGGACCTCCTACGAGCAGTACTTC.

This rearrangement joins TRBV29-1 to TRBJ2-3; D may be TRBD2 (5 bases). The CDR3 spans 15 residues. With 4 bases removed from V and 2 bases from J, the gap between germline ends came to 16 bases. Germline CDR1 reads SQVTM; CDR2 reads ANQGSEA. The CDR3 spells CSVGSFRTLTDTQYF. The DNA of the CDR3 is TGCAGCGTTGGATCGTTTCGGACTCTCACAGATACGCAGTATTTT.

CDR3 sequence (DNA): TGTGCCAGCACCAGTTTTAACACTGAAGCTTTCTTT. Its translation: CASTSFNTEAFF. The chain has TRBV6-1 and TRBJ1-1; D unresolved. The CDR3 covers 12 residues. Germline values: CDR1 MNHNS, CDR2 SASEGT. Trimming took 7 bases from V and 2 from J, leaving 8 bases between them.

The chain couples TRBV6-5 to TRBJ2-7, with 9 bases aligning to TRBD1. The CDR3 runs 14 residues. Losses at the gene ends were 5 bases for V and 5 bases for J; bases not matched to a gene: 7. The germline V gene encodes CDR1 MNHEY and CDR2 SVGAGI. The CDR3 sequence: CASSPGQGKDEQYF. The CDR3 DNA sequence: TGTGCCAGCAGTCCGGGACAGGGAAAGGACGAGCAGTACTTC.

V and J are TRBV30 and TRBJ1-5, with D perhaps TRBD1 (6 bases). Trimming pared 4 bases from V and 4 bases from J, leaving 11 bases between. The CDR3 covers 13 residues. Per the germline V gene, CDR1 is GTSNPN and CDR2 is SVGIG (reference sequence). In DNA, the CDR3 is TGTGCCTGGACCGGACAGCCAAATCAGCCCCAGCATTTT. As protein: CAWTGQPNQPQHF.

The V call is TRBV6-5, the J call TRBJ2-1, with unresolved D. The CDR3 consists of 15 residues. Germline lookup yields CDR1 MNHEY and CDR2 SVGAGI. V shed 0 bases and J shed 2 bases, with 8 bases lying between them. CDR3: CASSYSSVAYNEQFF. CDR3 DNA: TGTGCCAGCAGTTACTCCAGCGTGGCCTACAATGAGCAGTTCTTC.

Comment on this clone: Additional DNA sequences in this sample encode the identical CDR3. The chain recombines TRBV5-1 with TRBJ1-1; possibly TRBD1 for D (5 bases). With 3 bases removed from V and 1 base from J, the gap between germline ends came to 7 bases. CDR1 SGHRS and CDR2 YFSETQ come from the germline V gene. This CDR3 is built from 13 residues. The CDR3 bases are TGCGCCAGCAGCTCCGGACAGAACACTGAAGCTTTCTTT. This gives the protein CASSSGQNTEAFF.

This chain joins TRBV7-9 and TRBJ1-2; weak D call: TRBD1 (6 bases). V gave up 3 bases and J gave up 7 bases, with 15 bases separating them. The CDR3 is 14 residues long. Germline CDR1 reads SEHNR; CDR2 reads FQNEAQ (reference sequence). The CDR3 loop is CASSLTTGTGGYTF. In DNA form, the CDR3 reads TGTGCCAGCAGCTTGACCACAGGGACGGGTGGCTACACCTTC.

Concerning this clone: Other DNA sequences in the sample encode the same CDR3. V and J are TRBV18 and TRBJ2-5; TRBD1 aligns across 7 bases. The CDR3 runs to 13 residues. The trim removed 6 bases at V and 3 bases at J, leaving 4 bases unmatched. Germline assignment: CDR1 KGHSH and CDR2 LQKENI. The CDR3 DNA is TGTGCCAGCTCGCCGGGGACAGAAGAGACCCAGTACTTC. This sequence encodes CASSPGTEETQYF. Variable domain in full (rest from reference TRBV18 and TRBJ2-5): NAGVMQNPRHLVRRRGQEARLRCSPMKGHSHVYWYRQLPEEGLKFMVYLQKENIIDESGMPKERFSAEFPKEGPSILRIQQVVRGDSAAYFCASSPGTEETQYFGPGTRLLVL.

V gene TRBV4-1 combines with J gene TRBJ2-7; D might be TRBD2 (6 bases). CDR3 length: 17 amino acids. V lost 4 bases and J lost 0, with 19 bases in between. The germline CDR1 and CDR2 sequences are MGHRA and YSYEKL. The CDR3 coding sequence is TGCGCCAGCAGCCGGGGGGTCGGAGCGGACTCCTCCTACGAGCAGTACTTC. Translated, it gives CASSRGVGADSSYEQYF.

The chain carries TRBV4-2 and TRBJ2-1, with 7 bases matching TRBD2. Germline loops: CDR1 LGHNA, CDR2 YNFKEQ. V was pared by 5 bases and J by 4 bases, with 5 bases of the junction left unmatched. This CDR3 comprises 14 residues. CDR3 sequence reads: CASSSLARYNEQFF. The CDR3 bases are TGTGCCAGCAGCTCACTAGCGCGATACAATGAGCAGTTCTTC.